This TCR beta chain is from a study of blood T cell repertoires in COVID-19. Study summary: Specimens from acute and convalescent COVID-19 originated in the United States, Italy and Spain. PBMCs, B-cell-depleted T cells, or T cells provided the cDNA or gDNA that made up the material.

Ages ranged from about 18 to 100 years, with residence in approximately 25 US areas. Cohort 3 donors counted as recovered after two negative PCRs, clearance, or resolved symptoms. The CDR3 has 14 amino acids. Germline V gives CDR1 PRHDT, CDR2 FYEKMQ (reference sequence). The junction had 4 bases not matched to a gene; V was cut back by 5 bases and J by 5 bases. Profiled with immunoSEQ multiplex PCR; TCRdb holds only in-frame clones, not every one. In the table there are more than 200,000 clones, around 87% of which are singletons. This TCR was recovered from a woman aged 45-59 years who had recovered from COVID-19. The sequenced sample consisted of PBMCs or T cells enriched from blood (not recorded which). The chain has TRBV13 and TRBJ2-5, with TRBD1 matching 11 bases. CDR3 protein: CASSKGDRGETQYF. DNA of the CDR3: TGTGCCAGCAGCAAAGGGGACAGGGGGGAGACCCAGTACTTC.